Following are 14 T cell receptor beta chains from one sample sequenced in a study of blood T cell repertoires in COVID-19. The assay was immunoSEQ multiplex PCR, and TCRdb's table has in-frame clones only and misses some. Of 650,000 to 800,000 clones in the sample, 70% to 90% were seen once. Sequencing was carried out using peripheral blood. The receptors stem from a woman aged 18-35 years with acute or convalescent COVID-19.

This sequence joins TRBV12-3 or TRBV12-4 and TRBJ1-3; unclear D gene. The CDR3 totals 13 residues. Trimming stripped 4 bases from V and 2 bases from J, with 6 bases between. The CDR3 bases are TGTGCCAGCAGTTCCCCTCCTGGAAACACCATATATTTT. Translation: CASSSPPGNTIYF.

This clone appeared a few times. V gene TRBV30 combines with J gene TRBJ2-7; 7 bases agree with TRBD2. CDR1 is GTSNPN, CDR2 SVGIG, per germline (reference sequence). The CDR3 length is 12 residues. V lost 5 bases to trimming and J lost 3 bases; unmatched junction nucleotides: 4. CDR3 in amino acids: CAWGLVDYEQYF. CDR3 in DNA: TGTGCCTGGGGACTAGTAGACTACGAGCAGTACTTC.

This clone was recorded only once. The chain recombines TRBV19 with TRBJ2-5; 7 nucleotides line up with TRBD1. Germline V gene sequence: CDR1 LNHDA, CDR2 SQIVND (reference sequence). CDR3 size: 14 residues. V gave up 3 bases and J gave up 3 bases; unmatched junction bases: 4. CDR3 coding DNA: TGTGCCAGTAGTATTTGGACAGGAGAAGAGACCCAGTACTTC. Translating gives CASSIWTGEETQYF.

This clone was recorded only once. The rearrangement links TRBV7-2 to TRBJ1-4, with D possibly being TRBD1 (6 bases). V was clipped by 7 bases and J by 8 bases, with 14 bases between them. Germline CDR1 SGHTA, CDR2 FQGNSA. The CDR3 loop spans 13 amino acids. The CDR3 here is CASIPQGWEKLFF. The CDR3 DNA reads TGTGCCAGCATCCCACAGGGTTGGGAAAAACTGTTTTTT.

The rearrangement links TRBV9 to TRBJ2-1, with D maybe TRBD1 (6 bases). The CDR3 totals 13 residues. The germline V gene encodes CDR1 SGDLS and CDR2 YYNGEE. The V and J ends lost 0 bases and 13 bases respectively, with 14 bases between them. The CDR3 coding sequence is TGTGCCAGCAGCGTAGGAAACAGGGAAACCCAGTTCTTC. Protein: CASSVGNRETQFF.

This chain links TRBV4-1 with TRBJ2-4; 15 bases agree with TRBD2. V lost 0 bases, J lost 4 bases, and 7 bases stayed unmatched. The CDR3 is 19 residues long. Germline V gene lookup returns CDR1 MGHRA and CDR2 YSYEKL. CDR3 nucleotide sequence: TGCGCCAGCAGCCAAGATTTGTACGGACTAGCGGGGGGGAAAAACATTCAGTACTTC. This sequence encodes CASSQDLYGLAGGKNIQYF.

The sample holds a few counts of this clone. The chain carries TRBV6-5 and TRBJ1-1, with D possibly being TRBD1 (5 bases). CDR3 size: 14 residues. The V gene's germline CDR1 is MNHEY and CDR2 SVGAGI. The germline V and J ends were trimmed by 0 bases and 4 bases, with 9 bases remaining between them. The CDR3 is CASSYSGGTTEAFF. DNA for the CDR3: TGTGCCAGCAGTTACTCGGGGGGAACCACTGAAGCTTTCTTT.

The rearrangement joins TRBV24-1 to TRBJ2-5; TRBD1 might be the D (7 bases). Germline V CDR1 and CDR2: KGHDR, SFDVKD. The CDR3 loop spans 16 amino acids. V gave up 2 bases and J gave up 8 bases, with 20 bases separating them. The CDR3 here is CATSDSGQGGIFTQYF. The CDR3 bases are TGTGCCACCAGTGATTCAGGGCAGGGGGGAATTTTTACCCAGTACTTC.

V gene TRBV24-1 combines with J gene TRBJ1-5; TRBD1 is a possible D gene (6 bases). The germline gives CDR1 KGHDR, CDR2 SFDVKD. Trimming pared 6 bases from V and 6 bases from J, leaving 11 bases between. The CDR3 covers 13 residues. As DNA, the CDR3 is TGTGCCACCAGTCAGGGGAGCGGTCAGCCCCAGCATTTT. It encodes CATSQGSGQPQHF.

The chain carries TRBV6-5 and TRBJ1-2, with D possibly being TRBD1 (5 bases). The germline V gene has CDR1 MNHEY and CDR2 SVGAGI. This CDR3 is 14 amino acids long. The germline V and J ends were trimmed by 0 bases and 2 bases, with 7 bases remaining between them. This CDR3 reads CASSYSGQNYGYTF. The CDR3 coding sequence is TGTGCCAGCAGTTACTCGGGGCAGAACTATGGCTACACCTTC.

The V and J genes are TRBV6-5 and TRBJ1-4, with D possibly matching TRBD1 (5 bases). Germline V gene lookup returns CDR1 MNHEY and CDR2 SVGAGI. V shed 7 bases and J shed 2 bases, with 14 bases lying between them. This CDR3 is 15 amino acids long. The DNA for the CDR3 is TGTGCCAGCACCCTCCTGGGGGGGACTAATGAAAAACTGTTTTTT. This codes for CASTLLGGTNEKLFF.

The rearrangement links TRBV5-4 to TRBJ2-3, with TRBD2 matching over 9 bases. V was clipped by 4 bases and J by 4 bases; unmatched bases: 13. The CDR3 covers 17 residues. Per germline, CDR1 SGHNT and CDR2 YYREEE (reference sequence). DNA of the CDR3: TGTGCCAGCAGCCCCGGGCGGAGGCGGGGGGGCGCAGATACGCAGTATTTT. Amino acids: CASSPGRRRGGADTQYF. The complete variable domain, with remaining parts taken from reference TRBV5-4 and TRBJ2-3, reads ETGVTQSPTHLIKTRGQQVTLRCSSQSGHNTVSWYQQALGQGPQFIFQYYREEENGRGNFPPRFSGLQFPNYSSELNVNALELDDSALYLCASSPGRRRGGADTQYFGPGTRLTVL.

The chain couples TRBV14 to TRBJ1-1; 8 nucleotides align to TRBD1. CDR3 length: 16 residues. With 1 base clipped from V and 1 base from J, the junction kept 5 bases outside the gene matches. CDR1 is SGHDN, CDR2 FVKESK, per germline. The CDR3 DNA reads TGTGCCAGCAGCCAAGTTCCAGGGGGCGAGAACACTGAAGCTTTCTTT. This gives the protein CASSQVPGGENTEAFF. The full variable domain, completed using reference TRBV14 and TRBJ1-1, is EAGVTQFPSHSVIEKGQTVTLRCDPISGHDNLYWYRRVMGKEIKFLLHFVKESKQDESGMPNNRFLAERTGGTYSTLKVQPAELEDSGVYFCASSQVPGGENTEAFFGQGTRLTVV.

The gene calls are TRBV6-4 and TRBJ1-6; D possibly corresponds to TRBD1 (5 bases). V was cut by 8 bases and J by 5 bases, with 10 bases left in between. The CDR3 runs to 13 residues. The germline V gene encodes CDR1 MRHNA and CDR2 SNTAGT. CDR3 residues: CASRPGNNSPLHF. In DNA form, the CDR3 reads TGTGCCAGCCGGCCAGGGAATAATTCACCCCTCCACTTT.